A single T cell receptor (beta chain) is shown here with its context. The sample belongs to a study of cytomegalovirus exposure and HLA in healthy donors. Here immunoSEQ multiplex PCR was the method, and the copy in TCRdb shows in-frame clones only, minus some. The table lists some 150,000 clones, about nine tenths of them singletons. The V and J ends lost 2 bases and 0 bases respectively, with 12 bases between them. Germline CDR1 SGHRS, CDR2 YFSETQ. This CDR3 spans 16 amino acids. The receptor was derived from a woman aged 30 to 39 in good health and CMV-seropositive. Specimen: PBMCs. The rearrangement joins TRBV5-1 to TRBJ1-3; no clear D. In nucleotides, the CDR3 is TGCGCCAGCAGCTTTCTTTCAGGTTACTCTGGAAACACCATATATTTT. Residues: CASSFLSGYSGNTIYF.